One and the same sample provided the 32 T cell receptor beta chains below, sequenced in a study of blood T cell repertoires in COVID-19. Using immunoSEQ multiplex PCR, the repertoire was profiled, and TCRdb retains in-frame clones only, with some absent. The table records 130,000 or so clones, 86% of them present only once. The sample was peripheral blood. These receptors were taken from a man aged 35-49 years with acute or convalescent COVID-19.

J is TRBJ1-6 and V is TRBV13; 9 bases are a match to TRBD1. CDR3 length: 15 amino acids. Germline CDR1 and CDR2: PRHDT and FYEKMQ (reference sequence). After removal of 1 base from V and 9 bases from J, the junction contained 4 bases not matched to a gene. The CDR3 sequence: CASSLETGGSSPLHF. The DNA for the CDR3 is TGTGCCAGCAGCTTAGAGACAGGGGGAAGTTCACCCCTCCACTTT.

The chain is built from TRBV19 and TRBJ2-2; TRBD2 matches 14 bases. V shed 2 bases, J shed 4 bases, and the junction held 3 bases outside the gene matches. From germline, CDR1 is LNHDA and CDR2 SQIVND (reference sequence). There are 17 residues in the CDR3. The CDR3 is CASSIRTSGGFTGELFF. CDR3 in DNA: TGTGCCAGTAGTATAAGGACTAGCGGGGGGTTCACCGGGGAGCTGTTTTTT.

This chain connects TRBV5-1 to TRBJ1-2, with 11 bases fitting TRBD1. With V trimmed by 0 bases and J by 5 bases, 6 bases remained unmatched. The germline V gene encodes CDR1 SGHRS and CDR2 YFSETQ. The CDR3 sequence is 16 residues long. This chain's CDR3 is CASSLVWTGGEYGYTF. CDR3 nucleotides: TGCGCCAGCAGCTTGGTTTGGACAGGGGGCGAATATGGCTACACCTTC.

V is TRBV10-3 and J is TRBJ2-7, with TRBD1 matching over 11 bases. Germline V gives CDR1 ENHRY, CDR2 SYGVKD. The CDR3 is 15 residues long. V lost 7 bases and J lost 4; bases outside the gene matches: 9. CDR3 amino acids: CAITDSGQGGYEQYF. The DNA of the CDR3 is TGTGCCATCACTGACTCGGGACAGGGGGGATACGAGCAGTACTTC.

This clone was observed once. J is TRBJ2-3 and V is TRBV10-2; D is unresolved. CDR3 length: 15 residues. Germline lookup yields CDR1 WSHSY and CDR2 SAAADI. The V gene lost 0 bases and the J gene lost 0 bases, with 7 bases spanning the gap. CDR3 in amino acids: CASSESAVSTDTQYF. For the CDR3, the DNA is TGCGCCAGCAGTGAGTCGGCAGTTAGCACAGATACGCAGTATTTT.

This clone has a handful of counts. The V call is TRBV10-3, the J call TRBJ2-3; 7 bases are a match to TRBD2. Germline values: CDR1 ENHRY, CDR2 SYGVKD. Trimming removed 3 bases from V and 7 bases from J; junction bases left unmatched: 7. This CDR3 has 14 residues. The CDR3 sequence: CAISDGSGANTQYF. Written as DNA, the CDR3 is TGTGCCATCAGTGATGGCAGCGGGGCGAATACGCAGTATTTT.

J is TRBJ2-1 and V is TRBV7-6, with TRBD2 matching 7 bases. The CDR3 is made up of 15 amino acids. V shed 5 bases and J 4 bases; nucleotides not matched to a gene: 8. Germline values: CDR1 SGHVS, CDR2 FNYEAQ. CDR3 DNA: TGTGCCAGCAGCCTCCAACTAGCGCCATACAATGAGCAGTTCTTC. It yields the protein CASSLQLAPYNEQFF.

This chain joins TRBV4-2 and TRBJ2-1; 10 positions match TRBD2. The CDR3 spans 16 residues. Germline V CDR1 and CDR2: LGHNA, YNFKEQ. V lost 8 bases, J lost 3 bases, and 10 bases stayed unmatched. CDR3 nucleotide sequence: TGTGCCAGCGGCTCCCCAGCGGGAGGGCGCTACAATGAGCAGTTCTTC. Its protein is CASGSPAGGRYNEQFF.

The chain employs TRBV6-6 and TRBJ2-2; tentative D call: TRBD1 (5 bases). The germline gives CDR1 MNHNY, CDR2 SVGAGI (reference sequence). This CDR3 comprises 16 residues. Trimming shortened V by 4 bases and J by 3 bases, and 15 bases separated the two germline ends. DNA of the CDR3: TGTGCCAGCAGTTTGATGAAGGGGCGACACACCGGGGAGCTGTTTTTT. It translates to CASSLMKGRHTGELFF.

Concerning this clone: The junction and the germline gene differ at one end; a read error may be behind it. The chain is built from TRBV11-2 and TRBJ2-3; 9 nucleotides match TRBD2. CDR1 is SGHAT and CDR2 is FQNNGV in the germline V gene. This CDR3 is 15 amino acids long. The CDR3 bases are TGTGCCAGCAGCAAATCGGGGACTAGCAGAGATACGCAGTATTTT. Protein: CASSKSGTSRDTQYF.

The CDR3 DNA reads as TGTGCCAGCAGCTCCCAGGTGGGCGATGAGCAGTTCTTC. This sequence encodes CASSSQVGDEQFF. The rearrangement uses TRBV5-4 and TRBJ2-1; D uncertain. Germline CDR1 SGHNT, CDR2 YYREEE (reference sequence). The V end was cut by 3 bases, the J end by 8 bases, with 12 bases between. The CDR3 extends over 13 amino acids. Drawing the rest from reference TRBV5-4 and TRBJ2-1, the complete variable domain is ETGVTQSPTHLIKTRGQQVTLRCSSQSGHNTVSWYQQALGQGPQFIFQYYREEENGRGNFPPRFSGLQFPNYSSELNVNALELDDSALYLCASSSQVGDEQFFGPGTRLTVL.

The rearrangement links TRBV9 to TRBJ1-1; 7 bases map to TRBD1. Germline loops: CDR1 SGDLS, CDR2 YYNGEE. This CDR3 comprises 17 residues. The ends lost 3 bases at V and 4 bases at J; junction bases unmatched: 15. CDR3 in amino acids: CASSGGRKQGIITEAFF. As DNA, the CDR3 is TGTGCCAGCAGCGGGGGTAGGAAACAGGGGATCATCACTGAAGCTTTCTTT.

The chain couples TRBV6-1 to TRBJ2-5; 13 bases line up with TRBD2. The CDR3 length is 14 residues. J was trimmed by 2 bases and V by 10 bases; bases with no gene match: 4. Germline V gene data show CDR1 as MNHNS and CDR2 as SASEGT. In DNA form, the CDR3 reads TGTGCCATCGGGACTAGCGGGGCTCAAGAGACCCAGTACTTC. This gives the protein CAIGTSGAQETQYF.

This clone turned up a few times. The chain is built from TRBV4-3 and TRBJ2-7; TRBD2 agrees at 13 bases. J gave up 2 bases and V 1 base, and 2 bases lay outside the gene matches. This CDR3 has 16 residues. CDR1 and CDR2 from the germline V gene are LGHNA and YSLEER. CDR3 amino acids: CASSQGGTSGAYEQYF. CDR3 nucleotides: TGCGCCAGCAGCCAAGGCGGGACTAGCGGGGCCTACGAGCAGTACTTC.

The CDR3 here is CASSLGTGSNTIYF. As DNA, the CDR3 is TGTGCCAGCAGTTTAGGGACAGGATCTAACACCATATATTTT. The V and J genes are TRBV27 and TRBJ1-3; 8 nucleotides match TRBD1. CDR1 and CDR2 (germline): MNHEY, SMNVEV (reference sequence). This CDR3 contains 14 residues. V lost 2 bases, J lost 7 bases, and 4 bases stayed unmatched.

This chain links TRBV27 with TRBJ2-1; 8 positions agree with TRBD2. V shed 0 bases and J 4 bases; nucleotides not matched to a gene: 8. CDR3 length: 17 amino acids. Germline assignment: CDR1 MNHEY and CDR2 SMNVEV (reference sequence). CDR3 residues: CASSLSMRGALYNEQFF. The CDR3, as DNA: TGTGCCAGCAGTTTATCGATGCGGGGGGCCCTATACAATGAGCAGTTCTTC.

The chain has TRBV19 and TRBJ1-5; D not resolved. Trimming left V 10 bases short and J 2 bases short, with 15 bases between. Germline V gene sequence: CDR1 LNHDA, CDR2 SQIVND (reference sequence). This CDR3 comprises 14 residues. CDR3 DNA sequence: TGTGCCATCAGTAGGAGAGGTGGCAATCAGCCCCAGCATTTT. Translated: CAISRRGGNQPQHF.

The V and J genes are TRBV3-1 (or the pseudogene TRBV3-2) and TRBJ1-3; D possibly corresponds to TRBD1 (5 bases). The V end was cut by 6 bases, the J end by 11 bases, with 23 bases between. This CDR3 is built from 15 residues. The germline CDR1 and CDR2 sequences are LGHDT and YNNKEL (reference sequence). CDR3 amino acids: CASRPHQGIFSAIYF. Written as DNA, the CDR3 is TGTGCCAGCAGACCGCATCAGGGTATTTTCTCTGCCATATATTTT.

The rearrangement links TRBV6-1 to TRBJ1-2; 8 bases are shared with TRBD1. The CDR3 loop spans 13 amino acids. J was trimmed by 8 bases and V by 3 bases; bases with no gene match: 5. Germline-derived CDR1 and CDR2 are MNHNS and SASEGT. The CDR3 DNA is TGTGCCAGCAGTGAGGGGACAGGCGTGGGCTACACCTTC. This encodes CASSEGTGVGYTF.

A single count supports this clone. The V and J genes are TRBV7-2 and TRBJ1-6, with 9 bases matching TRBD1. V trimming: 5 bases; J trimming: 7 bases; junction bases outside the gene matches: 6. Germline assignment: CDR1 SGHTA and CDR2 FQGNSA. The CDR3 spans 15 residues. The DNA of the CDR3 is TGTGCCAGCAGCCAAGACAGGGGGAGAAATTCACCCCTCCACTTT. Protein product: CASSQDRGRNSPLHF.

J is TRBJ1-2 and V is TRBV11-2; D unclear. Germline V gene sequence: CDR1 SGHAT, CDR2 FQNNGV. V shed 5 bases and J shed 4 bases, with 11 bases lying between them. The CDR3 is made up of 13 amino acids. For the CDR3, the DNA is TGTGCCAGCAGCCCCCCAACCGGCTATGGCTACACCTTC. Amino acid sequence: CASSPPTGYGYTF.

The V call is TRBV5-1, the J call TRBJ1-4; TRBD1 might be the D (5 bases). Germline V gives CDR1 SGHRS, CDR2 YFSETQ. The CDR3 runs to 17 residues. Between the trimmed V and J ends, which lost 4 bases and 0 bases, there was a span of 16 bases. The CDR3: CASSHHTGGTTNEKLFF. The CDR3 DNA is TGCGCCAGCAGCCACCACACCGGGGGTACAACTAATGAAAAACTGTTTTTT.

The V and J genes are TRBV5-1 and TRBJ2-7; the match to TRBD2 covers 15 bases. Unmatched junction bases numbered 11, after V lost 6 bases and J lost 4 bases. The germline CDR1 and CDR2 sequences are SGHRS and YFSETQ. The CDR3 totals 17 residues. The CDR3 here is CASNTGLAGGRLYEQYF. DNA for the CDR3: TGCGCCAGCAACACAGGACTAGCGGGAGGGCGGTTATACGAGCAGTACTTC.

This sequence joins TRBV2 and TRBJ1-1; 8 bases match TRBD1. Trimming removed 9 bases from V and 3 bases from J; junction bases left unmatched: 6. This CDR3 is 13 amino acids long. Germline loops: CDR1 SNHLY, CDR2 FYNNEI. DNA of the CDR3: TGTGCCAGTTACGACAGGGGATACACTGAAGCTTTCTTT. Translating gives CASYDRGYTEAFF.

A word on this clone: One end of the junction does not line up with germline, which may come from a read error. The chain joins TRBV4-1 to TRBJ1-3; 8 bases agree with TRBD1. The CDR3 spans 17 residues. Germline V gene lookup returns CDR1 MGHRA and CDR2 YSYEKL. CDR3 amino acids: CARSRQGLVISGNTIYF. As DNA, the CDR3 is TGCGCCCGCAGCCGACAGGGGTTGGTGATCTCTGGAAACACCATATATTTT.

This clone was counted only a few times. The genes are TRBV19 and TRBJ1-2; D is uncertain. V was cut by 5 bases and J by 3 bases, with 16 bases left in between. This CDR3 comprises 15 residues. Germline CDR1 is LNHDA and CDR2 is SQIVND (reference sequence). CDR3 DNA: TGTGCCAGTAGTCTTGCGACAACCTCCCACTATGGCTACACCTTC. Protein sequence: CASSLATTSHYGYTF.

The gene calls are TRBV6-5 and TRBJ1-1, with TRBD1 as a possible D gene (5 bases). This CDR3 region has 11 residues. Per the germline V gene, CDR1 is MNHEY and CDR2 is SVGAGI. V lost 1 base to trimming and J lost 10 bases, with 7 bases between them. CDR3 DNA: TGTGCCAGCAGTTACTATACAGGAGCTTTCTTT. Translated, it gives CASSYYTGAFF.

This clone was recorded once. The genes are TRBV7-2 and TRBJ1-1; 7 bases agree with TRBD1. The CDR3 totals 14 residues. The germline CDR1 and CDR2 sequences are SGHTA and FQGNSA. V dropped 1 base and J dropped 8; count of bases not matched to a gene: 7. In DNA form, the CDR3 reads TGTGCCAGCAGCTTAGAGTCTTACAGGGGAGAAGCTTTCTTT. Its protein product is CASSLESYRGEAFF.

The genes are TRBV7-9 and TRBJ2-1; 8 positions match TRBD2. This CDR3 spans 14 amino acids. The V segment lost 2 bases and the J segment 7 bases; nucleotides outside the gene matches: 4. Germline V gene lookup returns CDR1 SEHNR and CDR2 FQNEAQ (reference sequence). CDR3 amino acids: CASSLTLAANEQFF. The DNA of the CDR3 is TGTGCCAGCAGCTTAACACTAGCGGCAAATGAGCAGTTCTTC.

This chain connects TRBV7-9 to TRBJ1-1; D unclear. V was pared by 2 bases and J by 1 base, with 8 bases between. This CDR3 is 14 amino acids long. Germline V gives CDR1 SEHNR, CDR2 FQNEAQ (reference sequence). This CDR3 is CASSLPRQNTEAFF. DNA for the CDR3: TGTGCCAGCAGCTTACCACGACAGAACACTGAAGCTTTCTTT.

The chain joins TRBV30 to TRBJ2-5, with no clear D. V was shortened by 3 bases and J by 2 bases, with 7 bases between the two germline ends. From germline, CDR1 is GTSNPN and CDR2 SVGIG (reference sequence). The CDR3 has 12 residues. In DNA form, the CDR3 reads TGTGCCTGGAGAGCATATCAAGAGACCCAGTACTTC. Translating it yields CAWRAYQETQYF.

The chain uses TRBV12-5 and TRBJ1-1; the D gene is possibly TRBD1 (5 bases). This CDR3 region has 14 residues. Germline CDR1 reads LGHNT; CDR2 reads FRNRAP. V was pared by 1 base and J by 1 base, with 7 bases between. CDR3 nucleotide sequence: TGTGCTAGTGGTTTGGGGCAGGGGAACACTGAAGCTTTCTTT. Its translation is CASGLGQGNTEAFF.